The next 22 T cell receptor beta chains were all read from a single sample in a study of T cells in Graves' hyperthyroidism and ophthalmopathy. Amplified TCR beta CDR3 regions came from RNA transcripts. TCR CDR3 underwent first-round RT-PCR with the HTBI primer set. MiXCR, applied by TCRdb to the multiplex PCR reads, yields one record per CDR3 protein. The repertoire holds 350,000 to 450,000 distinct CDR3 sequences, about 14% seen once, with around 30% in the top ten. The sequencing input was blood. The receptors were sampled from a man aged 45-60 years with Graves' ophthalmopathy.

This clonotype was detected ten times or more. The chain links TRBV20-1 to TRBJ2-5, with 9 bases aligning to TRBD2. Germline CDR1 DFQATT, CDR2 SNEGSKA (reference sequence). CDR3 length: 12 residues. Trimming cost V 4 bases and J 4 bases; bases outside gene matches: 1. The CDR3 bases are TGCAGTGCTAAACTAGCGGGAGAGACCCAGTACTTC. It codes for CSAKLAGETQYF.

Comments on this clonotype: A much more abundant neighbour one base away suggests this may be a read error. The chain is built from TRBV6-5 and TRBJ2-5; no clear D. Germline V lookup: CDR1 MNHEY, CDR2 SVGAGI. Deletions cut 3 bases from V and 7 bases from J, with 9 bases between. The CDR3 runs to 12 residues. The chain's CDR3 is CASSYVEVTQYF. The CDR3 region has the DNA TGTGCCAGCAGTTATGTTGAGGTGACCCAGTACTTC.

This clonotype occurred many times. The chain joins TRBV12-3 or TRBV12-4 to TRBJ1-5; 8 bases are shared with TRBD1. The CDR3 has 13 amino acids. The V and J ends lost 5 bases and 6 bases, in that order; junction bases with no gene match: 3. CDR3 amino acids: CASSATGGQPQHF. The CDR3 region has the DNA TGTGCCAGCAGTGCAACAGGGGGTCAGCCCCAGCATTTT.

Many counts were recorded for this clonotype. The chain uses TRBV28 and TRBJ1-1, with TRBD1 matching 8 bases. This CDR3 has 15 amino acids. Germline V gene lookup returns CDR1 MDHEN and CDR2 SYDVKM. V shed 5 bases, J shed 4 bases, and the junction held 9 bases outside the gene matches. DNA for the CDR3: TGTGCCAGCAGTCAGGGGGCTCCAATGCCCACTGAAGCTTTCTTT. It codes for CASSQGAPMPTEAFF. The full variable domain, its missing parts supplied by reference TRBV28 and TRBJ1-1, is DVKVTQSSRYLVKRTGEKVFLECVQDMDHENMFWYRQDPGLGLRLIYFSYDVKMKEKGDIPEGYSVSREKKERFSLILESASTNQTSMYLCASSQGAPMPTEAFFGQGTRLTVV.

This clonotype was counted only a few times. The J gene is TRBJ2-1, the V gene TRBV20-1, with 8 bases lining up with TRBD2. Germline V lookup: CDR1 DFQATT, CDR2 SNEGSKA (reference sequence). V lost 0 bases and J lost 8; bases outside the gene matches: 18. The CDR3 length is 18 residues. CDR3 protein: CSARDSGSGSLNAYEQFF. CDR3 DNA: TGCAGTGCTAGAGATTCGGGGAGCGGGAGTCTCAACGCCTATGAGCAGTTCTTC.

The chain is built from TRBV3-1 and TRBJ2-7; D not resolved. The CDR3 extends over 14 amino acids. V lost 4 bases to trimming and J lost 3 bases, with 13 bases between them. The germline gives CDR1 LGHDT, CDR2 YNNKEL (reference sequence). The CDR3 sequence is CASSRKALIYEQYF. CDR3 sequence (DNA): TGTGCCAGCAGCCGAAAAGCCTTGATCTACGAGCAGTACTTC.

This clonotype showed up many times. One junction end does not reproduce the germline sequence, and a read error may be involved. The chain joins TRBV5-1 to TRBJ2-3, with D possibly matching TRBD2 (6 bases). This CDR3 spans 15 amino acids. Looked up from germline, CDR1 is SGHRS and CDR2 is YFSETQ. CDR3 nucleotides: TGTGCCAGCAGTCTCGATGGGACTAGCACAGATACGCAGTATTTT. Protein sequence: CASSLDGTSTDTQYF.

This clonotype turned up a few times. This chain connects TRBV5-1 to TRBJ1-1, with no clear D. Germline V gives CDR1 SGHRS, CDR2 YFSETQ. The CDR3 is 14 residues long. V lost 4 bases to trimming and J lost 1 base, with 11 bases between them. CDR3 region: CASSLETRNTEAFF. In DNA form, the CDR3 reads TGCGCCAGCAGCCTCGAAACAAGGAACACTGAAGCTTTCTTT.

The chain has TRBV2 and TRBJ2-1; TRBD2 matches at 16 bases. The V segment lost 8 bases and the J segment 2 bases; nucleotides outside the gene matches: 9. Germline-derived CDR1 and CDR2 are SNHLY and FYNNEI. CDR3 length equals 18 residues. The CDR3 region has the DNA TGTGCCAGCCTTGGGACTAGCGGGAGGGAAAAAACCTACAATGAGCAGTTCTTC. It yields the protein CASLGTSGREKTYNEQFF. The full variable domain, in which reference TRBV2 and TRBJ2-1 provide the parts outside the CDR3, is EPEVTQTPSHQVTQMGQEVILRCVPISNHLYFYWYRQILGQKVEFLVSFYNNEISEKSEIFDDQFSVERPDGSNFTLKIRSTKLEDSAMYFCASLGTSGREKTYNEQFFGPGTRLTVL.

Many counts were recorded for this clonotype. The CDR3 spells CATETGVNSPLHF. In nucleotides, the CDR3 is TGTGCCACGGAGACAGGGGTTAATTCACCCCTCCACTTT. The gene calls are TRBV6-1 and TRBJ1-6; 8 bases are shared with TRBD1. Germline CDR1 reads MNHNS; CDR2 reads SASEGT. The V gene end was trimmed by 10 bases and the J gene end by 6 bases; junction bases not matched to a gene: 5. This CDR3 comprises 13 residues.

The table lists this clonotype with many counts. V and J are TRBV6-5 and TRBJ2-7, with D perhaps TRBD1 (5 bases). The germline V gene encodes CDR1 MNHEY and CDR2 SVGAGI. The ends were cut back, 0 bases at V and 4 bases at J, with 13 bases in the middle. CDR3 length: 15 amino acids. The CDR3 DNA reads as TGTGCCAGCAGTTACTCGGGCCTCAGACAGTACGAGCAGTACTTC. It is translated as CASSYSGLRQYEQYF.

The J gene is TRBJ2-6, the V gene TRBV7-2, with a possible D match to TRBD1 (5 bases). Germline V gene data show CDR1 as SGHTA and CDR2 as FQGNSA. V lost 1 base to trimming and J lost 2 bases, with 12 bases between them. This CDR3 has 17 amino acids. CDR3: CASSLGPPGTGANVLTF. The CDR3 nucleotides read TGTGCCAGCAGCTTAGGGCCCCCAGGGACTGGGGCCAACGTCCTGACTTTC.

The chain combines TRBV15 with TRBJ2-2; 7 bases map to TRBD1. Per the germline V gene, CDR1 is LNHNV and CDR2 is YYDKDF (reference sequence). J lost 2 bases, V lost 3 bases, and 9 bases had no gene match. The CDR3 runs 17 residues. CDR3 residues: CATSRIGTDENTGELFF. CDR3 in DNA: TGTGCCACCAGCAGGATCGGGACAGACGAAAACACCGGGGAGCTGTTTTTT.

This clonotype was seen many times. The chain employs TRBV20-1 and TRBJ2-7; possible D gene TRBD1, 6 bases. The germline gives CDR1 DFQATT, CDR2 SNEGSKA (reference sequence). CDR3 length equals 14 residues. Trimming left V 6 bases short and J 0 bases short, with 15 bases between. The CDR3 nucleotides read TGCAGTGCAGAAATACCGACAGGCTCCTACGAGCAGTACTTC. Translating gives CSAEIPTGSYEQYF.

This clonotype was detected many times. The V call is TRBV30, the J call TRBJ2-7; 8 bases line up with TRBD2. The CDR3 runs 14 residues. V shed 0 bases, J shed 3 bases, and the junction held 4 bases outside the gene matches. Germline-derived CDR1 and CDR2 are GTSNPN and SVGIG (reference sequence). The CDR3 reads CAWSVPGGGYEQYF. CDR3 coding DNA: TGTGCCTGGAGTGTACCGGGAGGGGGCTACGAGCAGTACTTC.

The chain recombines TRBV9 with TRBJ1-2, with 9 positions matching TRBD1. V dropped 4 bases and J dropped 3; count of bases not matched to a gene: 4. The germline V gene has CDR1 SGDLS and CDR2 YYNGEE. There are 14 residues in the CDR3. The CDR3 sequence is CASSPGDRDYGYTF. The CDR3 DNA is TGTGCCAGCAGCCCCGGGGACAGGGACTATGGCTACACCTTC.

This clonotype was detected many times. For the CDR3, the DNA is TGTGCCAGCTCACCTAATAGACAGGGGGCCTACGAGCAGTACTTC. This translates into CASSPNRQGAYEQYF. This chain joins TRBV18 and TRBJ2-7; TRBD1 aligns across 9 bases. This CDR3 has 15 residues. Germline lookup yields CDR1 KGHSH and CDR2 LQKENI. Losses at the gene ends were 3 bases for V and 2 bases for J; bases not matched to a gene: 5.

CDR3 in DNA: TGTGCCAGCACCACGGGGGGGACAGCGAGGATCTTAGGCTACACCTTC. It encodes CASTTGGTARILGYTF. The chain uses TRBV12-3 or TRBV12-4 and TRBJ1-2, with 7 bases identical to TRBD1. The CDR3 extends over 16 amino acids. The trim removed 7 bases at V and 8 bases at J, leaving 19 bases unmatched.

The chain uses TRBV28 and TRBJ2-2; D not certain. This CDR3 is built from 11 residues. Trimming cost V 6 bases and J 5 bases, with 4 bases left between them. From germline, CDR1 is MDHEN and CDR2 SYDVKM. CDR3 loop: CASRLTGELFF. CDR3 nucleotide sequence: TGTGCCAGCAGGCTTACCGGGGAGCTGTTTTTT. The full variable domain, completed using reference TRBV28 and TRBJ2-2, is DVKVTQSSRYLVKRTGEKVFLECVQDMDHENMFWYRQDPGLGLRLIYFSYDVKMKEKGDIPEGYSVSREKKERFSLILESASTNQTSMYLCASRLTGELFFGEGSRLTVL.

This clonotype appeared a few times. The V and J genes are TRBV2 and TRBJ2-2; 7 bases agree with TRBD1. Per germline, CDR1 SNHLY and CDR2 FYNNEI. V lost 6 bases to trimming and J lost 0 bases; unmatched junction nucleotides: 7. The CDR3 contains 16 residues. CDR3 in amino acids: CASRPTGTANTGELFF. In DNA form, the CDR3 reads TGTGCCAGCAGGCCGACGGGGACAGCGAACACCGGGGAGCTGTTTTTT.

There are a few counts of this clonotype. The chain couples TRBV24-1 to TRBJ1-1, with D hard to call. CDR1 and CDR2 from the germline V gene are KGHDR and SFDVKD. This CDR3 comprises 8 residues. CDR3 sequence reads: CATSLAFF. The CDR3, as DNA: TGTGCGACCTCCCTGGCTTTCTTT.

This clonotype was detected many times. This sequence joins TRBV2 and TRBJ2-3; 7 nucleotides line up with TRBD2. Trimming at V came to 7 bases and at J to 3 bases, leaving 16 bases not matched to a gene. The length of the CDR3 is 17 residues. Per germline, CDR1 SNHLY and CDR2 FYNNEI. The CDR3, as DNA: TGTGCCAGCACCGACCCCGGGAGGAGATCGGTAACAGATACGCAGTATTTT. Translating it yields CASTDPGRRSVTDTQYF.